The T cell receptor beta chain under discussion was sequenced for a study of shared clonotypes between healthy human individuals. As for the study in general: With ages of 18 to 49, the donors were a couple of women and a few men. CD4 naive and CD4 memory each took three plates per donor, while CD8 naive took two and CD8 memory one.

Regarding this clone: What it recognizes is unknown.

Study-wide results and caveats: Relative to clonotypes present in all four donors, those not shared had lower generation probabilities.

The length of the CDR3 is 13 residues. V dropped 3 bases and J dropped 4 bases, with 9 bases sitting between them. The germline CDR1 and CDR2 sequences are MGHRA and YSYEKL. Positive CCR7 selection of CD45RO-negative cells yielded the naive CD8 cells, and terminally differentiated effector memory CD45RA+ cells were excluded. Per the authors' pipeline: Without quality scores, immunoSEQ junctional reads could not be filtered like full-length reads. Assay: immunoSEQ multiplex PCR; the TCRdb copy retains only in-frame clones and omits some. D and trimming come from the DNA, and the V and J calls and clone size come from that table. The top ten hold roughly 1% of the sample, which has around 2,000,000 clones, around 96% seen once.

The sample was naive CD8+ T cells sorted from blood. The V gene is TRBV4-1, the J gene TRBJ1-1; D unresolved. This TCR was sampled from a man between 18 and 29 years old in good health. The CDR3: CASSQGGFTEAFF. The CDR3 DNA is TGCGCCAGCAGCCAGGGAGGGTTCACTGAAGCTTTCTTT.